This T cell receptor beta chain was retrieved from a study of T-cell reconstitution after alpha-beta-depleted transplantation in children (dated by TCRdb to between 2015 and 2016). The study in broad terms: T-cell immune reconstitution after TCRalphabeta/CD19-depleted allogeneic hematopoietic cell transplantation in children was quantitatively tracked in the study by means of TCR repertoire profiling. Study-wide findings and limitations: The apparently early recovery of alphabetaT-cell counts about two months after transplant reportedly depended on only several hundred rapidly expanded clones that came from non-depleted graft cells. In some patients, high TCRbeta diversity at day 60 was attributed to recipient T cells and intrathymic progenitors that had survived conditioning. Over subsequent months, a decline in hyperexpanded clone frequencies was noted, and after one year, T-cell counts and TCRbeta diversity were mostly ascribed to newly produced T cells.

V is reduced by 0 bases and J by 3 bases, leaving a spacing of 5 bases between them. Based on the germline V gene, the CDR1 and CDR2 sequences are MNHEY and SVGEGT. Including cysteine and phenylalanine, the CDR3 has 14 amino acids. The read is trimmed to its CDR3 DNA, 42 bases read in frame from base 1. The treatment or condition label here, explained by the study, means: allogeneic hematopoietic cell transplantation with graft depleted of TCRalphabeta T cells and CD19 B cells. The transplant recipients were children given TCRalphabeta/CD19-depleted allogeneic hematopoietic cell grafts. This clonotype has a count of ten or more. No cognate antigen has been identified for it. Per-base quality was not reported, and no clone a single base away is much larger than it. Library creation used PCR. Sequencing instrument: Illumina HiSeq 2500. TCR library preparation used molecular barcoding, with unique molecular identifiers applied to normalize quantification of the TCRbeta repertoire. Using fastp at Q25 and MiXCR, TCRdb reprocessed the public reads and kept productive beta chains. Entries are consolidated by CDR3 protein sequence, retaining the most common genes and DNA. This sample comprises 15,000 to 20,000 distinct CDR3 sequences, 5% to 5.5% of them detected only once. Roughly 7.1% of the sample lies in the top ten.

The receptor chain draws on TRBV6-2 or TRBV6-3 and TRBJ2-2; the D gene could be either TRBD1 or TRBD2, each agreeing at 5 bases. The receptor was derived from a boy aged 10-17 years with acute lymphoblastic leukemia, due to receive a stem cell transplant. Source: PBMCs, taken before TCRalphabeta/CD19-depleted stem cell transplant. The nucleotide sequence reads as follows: TGTGCCAGCAGTTACTCGGGGGACACCGGGGAGCTGTTTTTT. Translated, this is CASSYSGDTGELFF.